Below are 19 T cell receptor beta chains sequenced from a single sample in a study of PD-1 blockade in classical Hodgkin lymphoma. The time point denotes: newly diagnosed, previously untreated cHL patient sample. After thawing, PBMCs were subjected to magnetic negative selection to isolate CD8+ T cells. Measured with immunoSEQ multiplex PCR; TCRdb has only the in-frame clones, and not every one. The sample holds 10,000 or so clones, 86% seen once. The sequencing sample was made of CD8+ T cells from blood. Every receptor here comes from a human donor with classical Hodgkin lymphoma.

This chain uses TRBV7-9 with TRBJ2-5, with TRBD1 as a possible D gene (5 bases). Germline CDR1 reads SEHNR; CDR2 reads FQNEAQ (reference sequence). Between the trimmed V and J ends, which lost 3 bases and 2 bases, there was a span of 10 bases. This CDR3 contains 14 residues. As DNA, the CDR3 is TGTGCCAGCAGCTTTGGGGCATCGCAAGAGACCCAGTACTTC. Translating it yields CASSFGASQETQYF.

In its sample, this clone was seen once. This chain uses TRBV2 with TRBJ2-1, with no clear D. Trimming stripped 5 bases from V and 2 bases from J, with 7 bases between. This CDR3 comprises 13 residues. From germline, CDR1 is SNHLY and CDR2 FYNNEI. The CDR3 DNA reads as TGTGCCAGCAGTTTCAGGCCCTACAATGAGCAGTTCTTC. Protein product: CASSFRPYNEQFF.

The J gene is TRBJ1-2, the V gene TRBV5-6, with D possibly being TRBD1 (6 bases). Germline assignment: CDR1 SGHDT and CDR2 YYEEEE. The V end was cut by 0 bases, the J end by 3 bases, with 12 bases between. The CDR3 length is 15 residues. CDR3: CASSLVAGEDYGYTF. CDR3 coding DNA: TGTGCCAGCAGCTTGGTCGCAGGGGAGGACTATGGCTACACCTTC.

J is TRBJ2-1 and V is TRBV14, with D possibly being TRBD2 (7 bases). This CDR3 is 16 amino acids long. Looked up from germline, CDR1 is SGHDN and CDR2 is FVKESK. Trimming took 0 bases from V and 9 from J, leaving 18 bases between them. Here the CDR3 reads CASSQEWRGLLGEQFF. The CDR3 DNA sequence: TGTGCCAGCAGCCAAGAATGGCGGGGGCTACTCGGTGAGCAGTTCTTC.

In this sample, this clone turned up a few times. The V and J genes are TRBV27 and TRBJ1-2; TRBD1 might be the D (5 bases). The CDR3 sequence is 14 residues long. V dropped 5 bases and J dropped 4 bases, with 14 bases sitting between them. CDR1 is MNHEY and CDR2 is SMNVEV in the germline V gene (reference sequence). The CDR3 sequence is CASSDAPRGYGYTF. The CDR3 DNA reads as TGTGCCAGCAGTGACGCCCCAAGGGGCTATGGCTACACCTTC.

This rearrangement joins TRBV28 to TRBJ2-1; TRBD2 matches at 9 bases. V trimming: 6 bases; J trimming: 15 bases; junction bases outside the gene matches: 15. The CDR3 runs 14 residues. Germline loops: CDR1 MDHEN, CDR2 SYDVKM. The CDR3 loop reads CASSPQGAGGTRFF. The CDR3 DNA sequence: TGTGCCAGCAGCCCCCAGGGAGCGGGGGGTACCAGGTTCTTC. Based on the CDR3 plus reference TRBV28 and TRBJ2-1, the full variable domain is DVKVTQSSRYLVKRTGEKVFLECVQDMDHENMFWYRQDPGLGLRLIYFSYDVKMKEKGDIPEGYSVSREKKERFSLILESASTNQTSMYLCASSPQGAGGTRFFGPGTRLTVL.

The chain uses TRBV4-3 and TRBJ2-2, with 14 bases identical to TRBD2. V lost 4 bases, J lost 7 bases, and 11 bases stayed unmatched. Germline V gene data show CDR1 as LGHNA and CDR2 as YSLEER. The CDR3 consists of 18 residues. The CDR3 region has the DNA TGCGCCAGCAGCCCAGGGACTAGCGGGGGCCTCAGGGGCGGGGAGCTGTTTTTT. It translates to CASSPGTSGGLRGGELFF.

The V and J genes are TRBV4-3 and TRBJ2-5; D gene unclear. The CDR3 has 15 amino acids. Germline lookup yields CDR1 LGHNA and CDR2 YSLEER. Trimming removed 3 bases at V and 2 bases at J, with 13 bases between. The DNA of the CDR3 is TGCGCCAGCAGCCAGACAACCGAACCGCAAGAGACCCAGTACTTC. Residues: CASSQTTEPQETQYF.

The chain employs TRBV4-3 and TRBJ2-7; no reliable D call. The CDR3 has 11 residues. V dropped 1 base and J dropped 5 bases, with 3 bases sitting between them. Germline V gene sequence: CDR1 LGHNA, CDR2 YSLEER. The CDR3 region is CASSQGHEQYF. In DNA form, the CDR3 reads TGCGCCAGCAGCCAAGGGCACGAGCAGTACTTC.

The V call is TRBV7-6, the J call TRBJ1-4; the match to TRBD1 covers 8 bases. The CDR3 contains 16 residues. The germline CDR1 and CDR2 sequences are SGHVS and FNYEAQ. Unmatched junction bases numbered 7, after V lost 1 base and J lost 6 bases. The CDR3 bases are TGTGCCAGCAGCTTAGGTGGACAGGGAGGGGATGAAAAACTGTTTTTT. It yields the protein CASSLGGQGGDEKLFF.

The V call is TRBV7-8, the J call TRBJ2-3; 10 positions agree with TRBD2. Trimming took 2 bases from V and 0 from J; bases not matched to a gene: 5. CDR1 is SGHVS and CDR2 is FQNEAQ in the germline V gene. The CDR3 loop spans 17 amino acids. The CDR3 spells CASSLRPGLASTDTQYF. In nucleotides, the CDR3 is TGTGCCAGCAGCTTACGACCGGGACTAGCGAGCACAGATACGCAGTATTTT.

This chain connects TRBV28 to TRBJ2-5; maybe TRBD2 (6 bases). V was pared by 5 bases and J by 5 bases, with 15 bases between. Germline lookup yields CDR1 MDHEN and CDR2 SYDVKM. This CDR3 has 14 amino acids. This chain's CDR3 is CASSPGDGVETQYF. The CDR3 DNA reads as TGTGCCAGCAGTCCGGGGGACGGGGTTGAGACCCAGTACTTC. The variable domain in full, with the rest retrieved from reference TRBV28 and TRBJ2-5, is DVKVTQSSRYLVKRTGEKVFLECVQDMDHENMFWYRQDPGLGLRLIYFSYDVKMKEKGDIPEGYSVSREKKERFSLILESASTNQTSMYLCASSPGDGVETQYFGPGTRLLVL.

The CDR3 reads CASSLDGHFYEQYF. The CDR3 DNA sequence: TGTGCCAGCAGCTTGGACGGGCACTTCTACGAGCAGTACTTC. The chain recombines TRBV7-2 with TRBJ2-5; unclear D gene. Near its end, the DNA agrees better with TRBJ2-7, so the J call may be wrong. In germline, CDR1 is SGHTA, CDR2 FQGNSA. The CDR3 is 14 amino acids.

V usage is TRBV5-1 and J usage is TRBJ2-1, with 11 bases fitting TRBD1. V lost 2 bases and J lost 7; bases outside the gene matches: 14. Germline assignment: CDR1 SGHRS and CDR2 YFSETQ. This CDR3 is built from 18 residues. CDR3 region: CASSFVMGSGTGGNEQFF. In nucleotides, the CDR3 is TGCGCCAGCAGCTTTGTAATGGGTAGCGGGACAGGGGGAAATGAGCAGTTCTTC. Full variable domain (remainder filled in from reference TRBV5-1 and TRBJ2-1): KAGVTQTPRYLIKTRGQQVTLSCSPISGHRSVSWYQQTPGQGLQFLFEYFSETQRNKGNFPGRFSGRQFSNSRSEMNVSTLELGDSALYLCASSFVMGSGTGGNEQFFGPGTRLTVL.

The chain combines TRBV14 with TRBJ2-7; no clear D. The CDR3 is made up of 12 amino acids. CDR1 is SGHDN, CDR2 FVKESK, per germline. Trimming left V 4 bases short and J 5 bases short, with 9 bases between. The CDR3 nucleotides are TGTGCCAGCAGCCGCCGAACCCACGAGCAGTACTTC. Its translation is CASSRRTHEQYF.

This clone is judged medium-sized. This chain uses TRBV18 with TRBJ1-3, with 8 bases lining up with TRBD1. Germline V CDR1 and CDR2: KGHSH, LQKENI. This CDR3 region has 18 residues. J lost 0 bases, V lost 4 bases, and 11 bases had no gene match. The CDR3 sequence is CASSHPGQGDYSGNTIYF. The CDR3 DNA is TGTGCCAGCTCACACCCCGGACAGGGCGATTACTCTGGAAACACCATATATTTT.

The chain combines TRBV27 with TRBJ1-1; the D gene is possibly TRBD1 (5 bases). The CDR3 length is 15 residues. V lost 6 bases to trimming and J lost 0 bases, with 14 bases between them. The germline V gene has CDR1 MNHEY and CDR2 SMNVEV (reference sequence). The CDR3 DNA follows: TGTGCCAGCAGCCTGCAGGGATCCCTGAACACTGAAGCTTTCTTT. Residues: CASSLQGSLNTEAFF.

The chain carries TRBV9 and TRBJ2-1, with 10 bases aligning to TRBD1. V shed 2 bases, J shed 9 bases, and the junction held 2 bases outside the gene matches. Germline loops: CDR1 SGDLS, CDR2 YYNGEE. This CDR3 has 13 residues. In DNA, the CDR3 is TGTGCCAGCAGCGTTGGGACAGGGGTTGAGCAGTTCTTC. It yields the protein CASSVGTGVEQFF.

The rearrangement uses TRBV2 and TRBJ2-1, with TRBD1 matching over 10 bases. Germline V lookup: CDR1 SNHLY, CDR2 FYNNEI. Trimming removed 6 bases from V and 9 bases from J; junction bases left unmatched: 8. The CDR3 has 14 residues. The CDR3 is CASRTTGGGGEQFF. The CDR3 coding sequence is TGTGCCAGCAGAACGACAGGGGGCGGGGGTGAGCAGTTCTTC.